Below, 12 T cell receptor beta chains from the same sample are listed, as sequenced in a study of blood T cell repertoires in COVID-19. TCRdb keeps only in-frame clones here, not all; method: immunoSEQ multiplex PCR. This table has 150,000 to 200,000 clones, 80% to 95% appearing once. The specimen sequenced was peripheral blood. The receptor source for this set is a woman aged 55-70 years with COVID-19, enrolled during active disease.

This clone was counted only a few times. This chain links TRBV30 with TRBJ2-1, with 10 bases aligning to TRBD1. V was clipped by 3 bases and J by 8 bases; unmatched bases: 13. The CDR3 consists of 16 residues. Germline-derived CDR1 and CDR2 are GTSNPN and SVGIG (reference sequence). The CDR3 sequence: CAWSGPRQGALYEQFF. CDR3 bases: TGTGCCTGGAGCGGCCCAAGACAGGGGGCTTTATATGAGCAGTTCTTC.

The CDR3 DNA reads TGCAGTGCTAGAGGCAGGGTTGGCTACACCTTC. Its translation: CSARGRVGYTF. The chain recombines TRBV20-1 with TRBJ1-2, with a weak D call TRBD1 (5 bases). The germline V and J ends were trimmed by 1 base and 7 bases, with 7 bases remaining between them. Germline V CDR1 and CDR2: DFQATT, SNEGSKA (reference sequence). The CDR3 is 11 residues long.

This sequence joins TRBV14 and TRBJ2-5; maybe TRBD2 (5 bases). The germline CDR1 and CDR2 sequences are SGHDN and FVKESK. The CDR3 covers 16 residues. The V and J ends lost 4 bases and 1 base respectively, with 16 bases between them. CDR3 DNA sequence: TGTGCCAGCAGCCCTTACGCGAGGGCCCTCCAAGAGACCCAGTACTTC. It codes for CASSPYARALQETQYF.

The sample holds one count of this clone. This CDR3 reads CASSQDWTSDYNEQFF. CDR3 sequence (DNA): TGCGCCAGCAGCCAAGACTGGACTAGCGACTACAATGAGCAGTTCTTC. The chain joins TRBV4-3 to TRBJ2-1; 9 bases match TRBD2. The CDR3 spans 16 residues. V shed 0 bases and J 3 bases; nucleotides not matched to a gene: 3. Germline V gene sequence: CDR1 LGHNA, CDR2 YSLEER.

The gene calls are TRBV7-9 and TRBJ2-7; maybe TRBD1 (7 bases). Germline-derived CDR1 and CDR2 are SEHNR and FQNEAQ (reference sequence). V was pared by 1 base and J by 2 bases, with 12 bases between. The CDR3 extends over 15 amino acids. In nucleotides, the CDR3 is TGTGCCAGCAGCTTAGGGTCAGGGGGGACCTACGAGCAGTACTTC. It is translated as CASSLGSGGTYEQYF.

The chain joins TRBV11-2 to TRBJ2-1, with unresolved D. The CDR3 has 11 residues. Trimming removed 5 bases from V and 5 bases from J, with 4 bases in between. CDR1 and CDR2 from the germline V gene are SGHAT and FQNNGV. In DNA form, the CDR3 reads TGTGCCAGCAGCGCGAACAATGAGCAGTTCTTC. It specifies CASSANNEQFF.

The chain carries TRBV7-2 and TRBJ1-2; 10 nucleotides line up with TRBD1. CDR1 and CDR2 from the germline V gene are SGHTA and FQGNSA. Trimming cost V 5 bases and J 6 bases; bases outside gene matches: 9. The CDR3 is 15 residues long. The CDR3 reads CASSPPRQGADGYTF. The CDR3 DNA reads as TGTGCCAGCAGCCCCCCGCGACAGGGGGCAGATGGCTACACCTTC.

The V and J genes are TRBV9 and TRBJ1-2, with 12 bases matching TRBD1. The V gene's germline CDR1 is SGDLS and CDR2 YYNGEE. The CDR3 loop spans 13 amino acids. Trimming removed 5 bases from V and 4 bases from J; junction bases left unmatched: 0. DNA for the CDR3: TGTGCCAGCAGGGGACAGGGGGCCTATGGCTACACCTTC. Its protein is CASRGQGAYGYTF.

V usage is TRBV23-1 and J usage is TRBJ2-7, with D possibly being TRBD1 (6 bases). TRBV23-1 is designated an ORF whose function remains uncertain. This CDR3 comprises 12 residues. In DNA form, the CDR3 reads TGCGTCAGGGTGGGACACCTCTACGAGCAGTACTTC. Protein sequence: CVRVGHLYEQYF.

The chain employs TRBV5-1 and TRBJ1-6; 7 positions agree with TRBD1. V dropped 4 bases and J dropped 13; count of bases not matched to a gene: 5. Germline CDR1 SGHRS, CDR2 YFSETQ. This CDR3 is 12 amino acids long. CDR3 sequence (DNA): TGCGCCAGCAGCCCATCCAGGGGGCCCCTCCACTTT. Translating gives CASSPSRGPLHF. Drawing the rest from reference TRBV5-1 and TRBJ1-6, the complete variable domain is KAGVTQTPRYLIKTRGQQVTLSCSPISGHRSVSWYQQTPGQGLQFLFEYFSETQRNKGNFPGRFSGRQFSNSRSEMNVSTLELGDSALYLCASSPSRGPLHFGNGTRLTVT.

The DNA for the CDR3 is TGTGCCACCAGCAGAGAAGTGGGCAACGACTACGAGCAGTACTTC. Translated: CATSREVGNDYEQYF. The V call is TRBV15, the J call TRBJ2-7; the D is unclear. V was shortened by 0 bases and J by 3 bases, with 12 bases between the two germline ends. In germline, CDR1 is LNHNV, CDR2 YYDKDF (reference sequence). The CDR3 loop spans 15 amino acids.

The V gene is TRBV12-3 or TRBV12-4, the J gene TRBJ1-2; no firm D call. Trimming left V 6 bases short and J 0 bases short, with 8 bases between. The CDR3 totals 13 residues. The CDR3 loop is CASSRFANYGYTF. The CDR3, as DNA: TGTGCCAGCAGCCGGTTTGCTAACTATGGCTACACCTTC.